This T cell receptor (beta chain) was sequenced in a study of Graves' ophthalmopathy and Graves' hyperthyroidism listed by TCRdb under 2018. Study-wide context: Peripheral blood was collected at initial diagnosis, prior to any treatment. The study used signatures of the TCR beta repertoire to tell Graves' ophthalmopathy apart from Graves' hyperthyroidism and to predict which patients would progress to ophthalmopathy. In total, approximately 130 blood samples were TCR-sequenced: roughly 45 ophthalmopathy, some 75 hyperthyroidism and some 17 hyperthyroidism-to-ophthalmopathy patients. To explore V-J signatures that separate ophthalmopathy from hyperthyroidism, a discovery set of 95 to 100 patients was enrolled, consisting of about 45 with ophthalmopathy and approximately 57 with stable hyperthyroidism. The independent validation cohort included approximately 19 hyperthyroidism patients plus 17 patients who later progressed from hyperthyroidism to ophthalmopathy. In roughly 6 hyperthyroidism patients, the T-cell repertoire of thyroid tissue was compared with the T-cell repertoire of blood. Once sampling was done, hyperthyroidism patients were given methimazole at a starting dose of 30 mg daily, while ophthalmopathy patients were given high-dose intravenous methylprednisolone. The 75 to 100 discovery patients were randomly divided into training and test sets at a 7:3 ratio.

For repertoire sequencing, TCR beta CDR3 regions were amplified from RNA transcripts. The first round was an RT-PCR using HTBI primers with the Qiagen OneStep RT-PCR kit, and this first round was followed by a second-round multiplex PCR, then size selection and purification. Sequencing of the libraries was carried out on an Illumina HiSeq2000 in paired-end mode with 100 bp reads. In the source study's methods: SOAPnuke was used to process the reads, removing any read that contained adapters or uncalled bases, had a mean Phred below 15, or lacked an exact match to the constant primer or identifier. High-quality paired reads were merged with COPE v1.2.5. Clonotypes were defined as unique nucleotide sequences and were aligned to IMGT TRB V, D and J references using MiTCR v1.1. Only V-J combinations with frequency above 0.0001 were analysed, covering 99% to 99.2% of repertoires. For each V-J combination, a TCR clonal expansion and chaos score was defined as F50 clonal expansion divided by the chaos observed in the TCRdist matrix. Welch's t-statistics and random forest were used to reduce features to about a dozen V-J combinations, which were fed into a naive Bayes classifier. Thyroid-blood repertoire similarity was quantified with the Morisita-Horn index. TCRdb's own reprocessing of the public reads used fastp at Q25 and MiXCR and kept productive beta chains. Identical CDR3 protein sequences are pooled into one entry, listed with their most common genes and DNA. The V and J calls were not made by the authors but by TCRdb's processing. The sample table shows hundreds of thousands of distinct CDR3 sequences, and 21% are seen once. 2.5% to 3.5% of the sample belongs to the ten largest clones.

A patient counted as having stable hyperthyroidism if there was no progression to ophthalmopathy within 18 months of follow-up. Patients with hyperthyroidism were aged 18 to 65 years, had been newly diagnosed, and had a disease duration of less than 2 months. Patients with other autoimmune diseases, uncontrolled infections, pregnancy or lactation were excluded. Clinical symptoms, serum thyroxine, TRAb, thyroid ultrasound and orbital computed tomography formed the basis of the diagnosis. Ficoll-Paque density gradient centrifugation was used to isolate PBMCs from under 11 ml of fresh peripheral blood. Total RNA was extracted using Trizol reagent, and RNA quality was checked on an Agilent 2100 Bioanalyzer. The investigation overall reported the following: No statistical method was used to predetermine the sample size, and group allocation was not hidden from the investigators. Among expanded thyroid clonotypes with frequency above 0.001, most also showed up in blood, which suggests that blood repertoires may reflect the thyroid immune response. In validation, the model predicted ophthalmopathy progression with 70.59% sensitivity and roughly 72% specificity; 12 predicted patients were CT-confirmed with GO in a median of around 6.5 months. Ophthalmopathy was separated from stable hyperthyroidism by the 13-signature model with around 88% sensitivity and 81% to 83% specificity in cross-validation and with 80%/75% in the test set.

The junction shows trimming of 5 bases on V and 2 bases on J, plus 13 bases between the germline ends. CDR1 MDHEN and CDR2 SYDVKM are derived from the germline V gene. From cysteine to phenylalanine, the CDR3 is 14 amino acids long. Just the 42-base CDR3 DNA is kept, in frame starting at base 1. This clonotype came up many times. Its target antigen remains unknown. Nothing much larger sits one base from this clone, and base qualities are not available. This receptor was obtained from a woman aged 18-30 years with stable Graves' hyperthyroidism. Donor details come from another sample of the same person, matched by shared clones. The chain is encoded by TRBV28 joined to TRBJ2-7; the D element might be TRBD1 or TRBD2, as each aligns at 5 bases. Sequencing was performed on peripheral blood. The CDR3 in this case is CASSPHGTAYEQYF. The nucleotides are TGTGCCAGCAGTCCTCACGGGACGGCCTACGAGCAGTACTTC.